This entry lists 20 T cell receptor beta chains sequenced from one sample in a study of CD8 T cells in ankylosing spondylitis. Study-wide results and limits: Blood of patients with ankylosing spondylitis appeared to be characterized by a TCR beta motif of several highly homologous variants.

TCRdb re-derived calls from the 5' RACE reads in MiXCR, one entry per CDR3 protein. The table has about 340,000 distinct CDR3 sequences, 8% seen once. Their specific antigens are unknown. Sequences were obtained from blood, either unsorted or a sorted T cell fraction (not recorded which). These receptors came from a male donor with ankylosing spondylitis.

The chain combines TRBV5-6 with TRBJ2-7; D might be TRBD1 (7 bases). The length of the CDR3 is 16 residues. Per germline, CDR1 SGHDT and CDR2 YYEEEE. Trimming removed 4 bases from V and 0 bases from J, with 17 bases in between. The CDR3: CASSVQGGVLSYEQYF. In DNA, the CDR3 is TGTGCCAGCAGCGTGCAGGGGGGCGTTCTCTCCTACGAGCAGTACTTC.

The rearrangement uses TRBV28 and TRBJ2-1; 8 nucleotides align to TRBD2. Germline V gene lookup returns CDR1 MDHEN and CDR2 SYDVKM. This CDR3 has 16 residues. V lost 2 bases to trimming and J lost 12 bases; unmatched junction nucleotides: 15. Here the CDR3 DNA reads TGTGCCAGCAGTTTAATTGGGACTAGTAATGAGGTTGGGCAGTTCTTC. Encoded protein: CASSLIGTSNEVGQFF.

This clonotype has a count of ten or more. V gene TRBV5-1 combines with J gene TRBJ2-5; 9 nucleotides agree with TRBD2. The germline CDR1 and CDR2 sequences are SGHRS and YFSETQ. CDR3 length equals 17 residues. V shed 0 bases, J shed 1 base, and the junction held 7 bases outside the gene matches. The CDR3 loop reads CASSLVLAGSRQETQYF. The DNA for the CDR3 is TGCGCCAGCAGCTTGGTTCTAGCGGGGTCGCGCCAAGAGACCCAGTACTTC.

The rearrangement joins TRBV20-1 to TRBJ2-7, with D hard to call. Germline CDR1 is DFQATT and CDR2 is SNEGSKA (reference sequence). CDR3 length: 13 residues. Trimming cost V 1 base and J 4 bases, with 11 bases left between them. The CDR3 DNA reads TGCAGTGCTAGAGGGCAACTCGGGTACGAGCAGTACTTC. Translating gives CSARGQLGYEQYF.

This clonotype has a handful of counts. The chain couples TRBV10-2 to TRBJ2-4; D is perhaps TRBD2 (5 bases). The ends were cut back, 2 bases at V and 10 bases at J, with 6 bases in the middle. The CDR3 runs 11 residues. Per the germline V gene, CDR1 is WSHSY and CDR2 is SAAADI. CDR3 protein: CASSEGEIQYF. CDR3 nucleotide sequence: TGCGCCAGCAGTGAGGGGGAGATTCAGTACTTC.

A few counts support this clonotype. The chain is built from TRBV5-6 and TRBJ1-1; D gene ambiguous. The germline gives CDR1 SGHDT, CDR2 YYEEEE. Trimming shortened V by 0 bases and J by 6 bases, and 12 bases separated the two germline ends. The CDR3 runs 14 residues. The CDR3 sequence: CASSLAPQDAEAFF. CDR3 nucleotides: TGTGCCAGCAGCTTGGCGCCTCAAGACGCTGAAGCTTTCTTT. Looking up the rest from reference TRBV5-6 and TRBJ1-1 gives the full variable domain: DAGVTQSPTHLIKTRGQQVTLRCSPKSGHDTVSWYQQALGQGPQFIFQYYEEEERQRGNFPDRFSGHQFPNYSSELNVNALLLGDSALYLCASSLAPQDAEAFFGQGTRLTVV.

The chain employs TRBV6-1 and TRBJ2-3; perhaps D is TRBD1 or TRBD2 (6 bases each). CDR3 length: 17 amino acids. Germline V CDR1 and CDR2: MNHNS, SASEGT. Trimming stripped 6 bases from V and 0 bases from J, with 19 bases between. CDR3 DNA sequence: TGTGCCAGCAGCGCCAGCGGAGGGGGTTCTAGCACAGATACGCAGTATTTT. It is translated as CASSASGGGSSTDTQYF.

The V call is TRBV19, the J call TRBJ1-5, with D possibly being TRBD1 (6 bases). Trimming pared 5 bases from V and 1 base from J, leaving 9 bases between. Germline assignment: CDR1 LNHDA and CDR2 SQIVND (reference sequence). This CDR3 contains 14 residues. CDR3 sequence reads: CASSQDRSNQPQHF. Written as DNA, the CDR3 is TGTGCCAGTAGTCAGGACAGAAGCAATCAGCCCCAGCATTTT.

This clonotype occurred many times. CDR3 sequence: CASSLMGGQRNIQYF. The DNA for the CDR3 is TGTGCCAGCAGTTTAATGGGGGGGCAGAGAAACATTCAGTACTTC. This chain joins TRBV12-3 or TRBV12-4 and TRBJ2-4; a possible D gene is TRBD2 (7 bases). The length of the CDR3 is 15 residues. The V and J ends lost 2 bases and 6 bases respectively, with 14 bases between them.

This clonotype has a count of ten or more. The genes are TRBV7-6 and TRBJ2-3; the D call may be TRBD1 or TRBD2 (5 bases each). CDR3 length equals 14 residues. The V end was cut by 4 bases, the J end by 4 bases, with 12 bases between. The germline V gene has CDR1 SGHVS and CDR2 FNYEAQ. The CDR3 bases are TGTGCCAGCAGCTCGCTGAGGGGTCCAGATACGCAGTATTTT. It specifies CASSSLRGPDTQYF.

There are a few counts of this clonotype. V usage is TRBV20-1 and J usage is TRBJ2-5; the D is unclear. V dropped 1 base and J dropped 5 bases, with 11 bases sitting between them. This CDR3 is 13 amino acids long. The germline V gene encodes CDR1 DFQATT and CDR2 SNEGSKA (reference sequence). CDR3 sequence: CSARAYQTETQYF. DNA of the CDR3: TGCAGTGCTAGAGCCTACCAGACGGAGACCCAGTACTTC.

This clonotype was observed a handful of times. The rearrangement joins TRBV2 to TRBJ1-5; possibly TRBD1 for D (5 bases). The germline V gene has CDR1 SNHLY and CDR2 FYNNEI. Trimming pared 6 bases from V and 4 bases from J, leaving 13 bases between. The CDR3 extends over 14 amino acids. CDR3 protein: CASRAGLTNQPQHF. CDR3 bases: TGTGCCAGCAGAGCGGGACTTACTAATCAGCCCCAGCATTTT. Complete variable domain (other parts from reference TRBV2 and TRBJ1-5): EPEVTQTPSHQVTQMGQEVILRCVPISNHLYFYWYRQILGQKVEFLVSFYNNEISEKSEIFDDQFSVERPDGSNFTLKIRSTKLEDSAMYFCASRAGLTNQPQHFGDGTRLSIL.

The rearrangement uses TRBV11-3 and TRBJ1-1; 9 nucleotides agree with TRBD1. This CDR3 contains 16 residues. The V gene's germline CDR1 is SGHNT and CDR2 YENEEA. V shed 5 bases and J 5 bases; nucleotides not matched to a gene: 12. The CDR3 DNA is TGTGCCAGCAGCCCGCGAACAGGGGGCGGTGAAACTGAAGCTTTCTTT. Its translation: CASSPRTGGGETEAFF.

This clonotype was counted only a few times. The V and J genes are TRBV2 and TRBJ2-1; 10 bases are shared with TRBD2. The CDR3 length is 16 residues. The V gene end was trimmed by 6 bases and the J gene end by 4 bases; junction bases not matched to a gene: 9. Per the germline V gene, CDR1 is SNHLY and CDR2 is FYNNEI. The CDR3 loop is CASRRAGTSVYNEQFF. The CDR3 bases are TGTGCCAGCAGGAGAGCCGGGACTAGCGTATACAATGAGCAGTTCTTC.

This chain links TRBV10-3 with TRBJ2-7, with D unresolved. V dropped 4 bases and J dropped 5 bases, with 9 bases sitting between them. In germline, CDR1 is ENHRY, CDR2 SYGVKD. The CDR3 sequence is 12 residues long. DNA of the CDR3: TGTGCCATCAGTGGTCGGCCTGACGAGCAGTACTTC. As protein: CAISGRPDEQYF.

The genes are TRBV15 and TRBJ2-5; D perhaps matches TRBD2 (6 bases). This CDR3 contains 11 residues. The V end was cut by 10 bases, the J end by 3 bases, with 9 bases between. The germline V gene encodes CDR1 LNHNV and CDR2 YYDKDF (reference sequence). The CDR3 DNA reads TGTGCCAGCCAGCGGGAAGAGACCCAGTACTTC. Translation: CASQREETQYF.

The gene calls are TRBV2 and TRBJ2-7, with a weak D call TRBD1 (6 bases). Trimming pared 0 bases from V and 7 bases from J, leaving 13 bases between. Germline assignment: CDR1 SNHLY and CDR2 FYNNEI. This CDR3 has 14 amino acids. The DNA for the CDR3 is TGTGCCAGCAGTGAAGCAGGCAGGGGCGGTGAGCAGTACTTC. Translating it yields CASSEAGRGGEQYF. Supplemented by reference TRBV2 and TRBJ2-7, the full variable domain reads EPEVTQTPSHQVTQMGQEVILRCVPISNHLYFYWYRQILGQKVEFLVSFYNNEISEKSEIFDDQFSVERPDGSNFTLKIRSTKLEDSAMYFCASSEAGRGGEQYFGPGTRLTVT.

This clonotype was counted at least ten times. J is TRBJ2-5 and V is TRBV5-1; 10 bases match TRBD1. J gave up 2 bases and V 2 bases, and 3 bases lay outside the gene matches. The CDR3 has 15 residues. Germline lookup yields CDR1 SGHRS and CDR2 YFSETQ. The CDR3 DNA reads as TGCGCCAGCAGCTTCGGGACAGGGGTACAAGAGACCCAGTACTTC. Amino acids: CASSFGTGVQETQYF.

The chain employs TRBV7-9 and TRBJ2-1, with D perhaps matching TRBD2 (6 bases). This CDR3 has 14 amino acids. Germline V gene lookup returns CDR1 SEHNR and CDR2 FQNEAQ (reference sequence). Trimming took off 3 bases at V and 10 bases at J, with 16 bases between the two ends. CDR3 nucleotides: TGTGCCAGCAGCTTTTCGAGTAGCGGCAGGGAGCAGTTCTTC. Amino acids: CASSFSSSGREQFF.

The chain is built from TRBV20-1 and TRBJ2-5; no reliable D call. Germline lookup yields CDR1 DFQATT and CDR2 SNEGSKA (reference sequence). The V gene lost 7 bases and the J gene lost 6 bases, with 12 bases spanning the gap. The CDR3 contains 11 residues. CDR3 loop: CSVYHPKTQYF. The CDR3 coding sequence is TGCAGTGTCTACCACCCGAAGACCCAGTACTTC.